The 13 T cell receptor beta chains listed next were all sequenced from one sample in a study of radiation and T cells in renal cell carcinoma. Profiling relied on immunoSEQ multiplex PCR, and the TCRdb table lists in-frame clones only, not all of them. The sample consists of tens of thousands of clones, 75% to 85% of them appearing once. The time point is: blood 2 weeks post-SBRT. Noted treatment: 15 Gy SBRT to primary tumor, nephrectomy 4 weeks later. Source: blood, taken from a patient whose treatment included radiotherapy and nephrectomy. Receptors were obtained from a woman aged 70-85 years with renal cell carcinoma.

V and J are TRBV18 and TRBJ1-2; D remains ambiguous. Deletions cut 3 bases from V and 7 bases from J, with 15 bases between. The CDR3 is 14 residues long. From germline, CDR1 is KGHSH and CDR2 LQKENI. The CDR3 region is CASSPGESLGGYTF. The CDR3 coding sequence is TGTGCCAGCTCACCGGGAGAATCTTTGGGTGGCTACACCTTC.

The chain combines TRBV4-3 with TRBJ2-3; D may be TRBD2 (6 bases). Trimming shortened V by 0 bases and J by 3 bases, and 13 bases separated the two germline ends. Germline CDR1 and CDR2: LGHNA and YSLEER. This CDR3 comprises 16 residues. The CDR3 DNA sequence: TGCGCCAGCAGCCAAGATGCGGGGACCTCAACAGATACGCAGTATTTT. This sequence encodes CASSQDAGTSTDTQYF.

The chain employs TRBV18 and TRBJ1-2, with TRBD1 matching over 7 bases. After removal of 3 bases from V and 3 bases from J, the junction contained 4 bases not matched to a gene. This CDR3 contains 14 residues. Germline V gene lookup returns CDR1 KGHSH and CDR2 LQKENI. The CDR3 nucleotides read TGTGCCAGCTCACCCAGGCAGGGGGACTATGGCTACACCTTC. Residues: CASSPRQGDYGYTF.

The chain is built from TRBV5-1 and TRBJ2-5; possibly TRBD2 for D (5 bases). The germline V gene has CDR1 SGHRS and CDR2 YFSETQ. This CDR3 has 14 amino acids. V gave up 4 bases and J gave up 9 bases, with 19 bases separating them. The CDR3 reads CASSTDSRAEAQYF. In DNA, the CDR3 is TGCGCCAGCAGCACGGACTCTAGGGCTGAGGCCCAGTACTTC.

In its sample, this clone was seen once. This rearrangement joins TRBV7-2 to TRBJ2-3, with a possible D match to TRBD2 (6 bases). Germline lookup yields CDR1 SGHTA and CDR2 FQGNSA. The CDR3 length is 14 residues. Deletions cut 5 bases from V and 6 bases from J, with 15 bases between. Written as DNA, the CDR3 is TGTGCCAGCAGCCCGCGGAGGGCGGGGGATACGCAGTATTTT. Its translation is CASSPRRAGDTQYF.

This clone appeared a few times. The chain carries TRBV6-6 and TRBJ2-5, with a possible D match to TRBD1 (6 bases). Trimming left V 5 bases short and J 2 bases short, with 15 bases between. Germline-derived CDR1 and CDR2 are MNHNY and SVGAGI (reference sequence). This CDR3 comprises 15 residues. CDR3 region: CASSNGQNRQETQYF. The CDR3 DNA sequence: TGTGCCAGCAGTAACGGACAGAACCGTCAAGAGACCCAGTACTTC.

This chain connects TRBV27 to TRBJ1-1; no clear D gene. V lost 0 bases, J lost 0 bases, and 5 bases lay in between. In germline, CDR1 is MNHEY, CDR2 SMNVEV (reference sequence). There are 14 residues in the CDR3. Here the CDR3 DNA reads TGTGCCAGCAGTTTATCCGGATTGAACACTGAAGCTTTCTTT. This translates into CASSLSGLNTEAFF.

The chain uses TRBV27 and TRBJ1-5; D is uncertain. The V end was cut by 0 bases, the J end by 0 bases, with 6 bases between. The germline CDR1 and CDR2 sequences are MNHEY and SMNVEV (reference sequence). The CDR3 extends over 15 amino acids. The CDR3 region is CASSLSYGSNQPQHF. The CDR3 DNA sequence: TGTGCCAGCAGTTTATCGTACGGTAGCAATCAGCCCCAGCATTTT.

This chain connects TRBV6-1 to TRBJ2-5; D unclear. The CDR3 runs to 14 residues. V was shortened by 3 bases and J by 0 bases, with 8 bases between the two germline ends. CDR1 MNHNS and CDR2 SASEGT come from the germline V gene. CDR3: CASSDNLYQETQYF. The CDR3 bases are TGTGCCAGCAGTGACAACCTGTACCAAGAGACCCAGTACTTC.

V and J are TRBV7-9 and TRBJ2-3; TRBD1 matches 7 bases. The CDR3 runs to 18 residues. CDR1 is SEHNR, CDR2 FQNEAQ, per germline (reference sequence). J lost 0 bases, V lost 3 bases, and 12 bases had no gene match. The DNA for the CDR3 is TGTGCCAGCAGCTTCCGACCGACCGGGACAGCTAGCACAGATACGCAGTATTTT. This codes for CASSFRPTGTASTDTQYF. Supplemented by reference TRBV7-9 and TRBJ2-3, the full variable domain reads DTGVSQNPRHKITKRGQNVTFRCDPISEHNRLYWYRQTLGQGPEFLTYFQNEAQLEKSRLLSDRFSAERPKGSFSTLEIQRTEQGDSAMYLCASSFRPTGTASTDTQYFGPGTRLTVL.

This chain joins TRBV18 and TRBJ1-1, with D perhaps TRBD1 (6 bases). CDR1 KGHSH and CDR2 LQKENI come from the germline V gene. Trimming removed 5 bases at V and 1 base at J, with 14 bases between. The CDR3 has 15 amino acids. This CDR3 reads CASSIRGATNTEAFF. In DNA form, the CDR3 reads TGTGCCAGCTCAATCCGGGGGGCCACGAACACTGAAGCTTTCTTT.

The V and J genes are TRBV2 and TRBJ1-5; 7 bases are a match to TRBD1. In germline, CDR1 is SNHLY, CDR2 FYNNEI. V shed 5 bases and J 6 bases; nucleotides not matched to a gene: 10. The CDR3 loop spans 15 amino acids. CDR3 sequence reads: CASSPDREGGQPQHF. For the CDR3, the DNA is TGTGCCAGCAGTCCCGACAGGGAGGGAGGTCAGCCCCAGCATTTT.

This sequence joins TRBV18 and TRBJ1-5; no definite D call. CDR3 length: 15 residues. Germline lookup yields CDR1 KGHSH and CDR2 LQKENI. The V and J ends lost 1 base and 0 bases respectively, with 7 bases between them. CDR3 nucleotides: TGTGCCAGCTCACCACGAGGGTATAGCAATCAGCCCCAGCATTTT. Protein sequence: CASSPRGYSNQPQHF. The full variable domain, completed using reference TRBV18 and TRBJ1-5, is NAGVMQNPRHLVRRRGQEARLRCSPMKGHSHVYWYRQLPEEGLKFMVYLQKENIIDESGMPKERFSAEFPKEGPSILRIQQVVRGDSAAYFCASSPRGYSNQPQHFGDGTRLSIL.